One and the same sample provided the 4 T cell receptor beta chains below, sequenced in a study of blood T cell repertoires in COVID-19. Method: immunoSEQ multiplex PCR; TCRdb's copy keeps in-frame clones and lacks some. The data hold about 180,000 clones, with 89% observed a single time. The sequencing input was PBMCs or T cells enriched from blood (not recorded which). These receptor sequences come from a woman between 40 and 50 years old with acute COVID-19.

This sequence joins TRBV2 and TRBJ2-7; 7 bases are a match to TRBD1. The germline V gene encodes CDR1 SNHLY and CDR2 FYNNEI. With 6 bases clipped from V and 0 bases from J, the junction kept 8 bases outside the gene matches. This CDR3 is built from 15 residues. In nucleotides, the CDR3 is TGTGCCAGCAGAGTTTCCGGGACAGTCTCCTACGAGCAGTACTTC. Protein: CASRVSGTVSYEQYF.

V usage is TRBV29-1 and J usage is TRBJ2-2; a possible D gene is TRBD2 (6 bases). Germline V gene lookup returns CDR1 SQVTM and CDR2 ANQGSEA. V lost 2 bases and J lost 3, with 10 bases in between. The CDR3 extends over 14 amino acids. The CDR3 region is CSVEKIADTGELFF. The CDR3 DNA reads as TGCAGCGTTGAAAAAATAGCGGACACCGGGGAGCTGTTTTTT.

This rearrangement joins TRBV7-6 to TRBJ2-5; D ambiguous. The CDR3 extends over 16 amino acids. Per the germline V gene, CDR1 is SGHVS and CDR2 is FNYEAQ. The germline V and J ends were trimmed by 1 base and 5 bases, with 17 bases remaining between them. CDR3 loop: CASSLVAFLSGETQYF. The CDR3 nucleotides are TGTGCCAGCAGCTTAGTCGCGTTCTTATCCGGGGAGACCCAGTACTTC.

The chain's CDR3 is CAWSSGGGADEQFF. As DNA, the CDR3 is TGTGCCTGGAGTTCGGGCGGGGGGGCGGATGAGCAGTTCTTC. The rearrangement uses TRBV30 and TRBJ2-1, with 9 bases identical to TRBD2. The CDR3 is 14 residues long. V shed 2 bases and J 8 bases; nucleotides not matched to a gene: 7. Germline V gives CDR1 GTSNPN, CDR2 SVGIG (reference sequence). Combining the CDR3 with reference TRBV30 and TRBJ2-1 gives the whole variable domain SQTIHQWPATLVQPVGSPLSLECTVEGTSNPNLYWYRQAAGRGLQLLFYSVGIGQISSEVPQNLSASRPQDRQFILSSKKLLLSDSGFYLCAWSSGGGADEQFFGPGTRLTVL.